The entry below gives a single T cell receptor beta chain sequence along with its context. Antigen: not known. Libraries were prepared by immunoSEQ multiplex PCR; TCRdb keeps only in-frame clonotypes and omits some of them. Among 40,000 to 60,000 clones listed, more than 65% were seen once. These data originate in a study of T cell responses to AZD1222 COVID-19 vaccine. Study conclusions and caveats: Spike-specific TCR depth and breadth grew after two AZD1222 doses. Baseline serology detected seropositivity in only a handful of AZD1222 recipients. Clonal diversity may have been underestimated in mostly white British donors.

Trimming pared 0 bases from V and 3 bases from J, leaving 12 bases between. Germline lookup yields CDR1 GTSNPN and CDR2 SVGIG (reference sequence). The CDR3 is 15 amino acids. Sample: peripheral blood, taken on day 0 of MenACWY control vaccination. This TCR was sampled from an adult in good health. V usage is TRBV30 and J usage is TRBJ1-5; D possibly corresponds to TRBD1 (5 bases). The CDR3 sequence: CAWSVRDRLNQPQHF. In DNA form, the CDR3 reads TGTGCCTGGAGTGTAAGGGACCGACTCAATCAGCCCCAGCATTTT.